This T cell receptor (beta chain) was sequenced during a study of blood T cells in healthy people across ages (dated by TCRdb to about 2015). About the study as a whole: In model experiments, roughly one uniquely barcoded TCR beta cDNA molecule per two T cells was captured by template switching. For two donors (one aged 18 to 30 and one aged 80 or older), the study analyzed two additional independent replicas of 1 million unique cDNA reads from the same blood draw. Donors of different ages were randomly distributed across sequencing lanes to avoid experimental bias. Using deep sequencing normalized with unique cDNA molecular identifiers, the study measured how TCR beta repertoire diversity changes with age. Four age groups were formed from the donors: young (average roughly 16 years), middle-aged (approximately 40), aged (about 62) and long-lived (about 75). On the study overall, not on this receptor specifically: There was a strong correlation between observed TCR beta diversity and the percentage of naive T cells measured by flow cytometry. Estimates of total diversity from one million sequenced T cells were regarded as lower bounds and underestimates. Since profiling was done on bulk unsorted PBMCs, naive and antigen-experienced compartments could not be conclusively compared. Observed TCR beta diversity per million T cells fell roughly linearly with age, and a significant reduction was already apparent by age approximately 41. Donor CMV infection status was unknown, potentially confounding age-related changes in expanded clonotypes. Compared with the aged group, the long-lived group had more naive CD4+ T cells, fewer expanded clones and increased TCR diversity, suggesting age selection.

In this sample, this clonotype turned up a few times. Its antigen specificity is not known. No base qualities exist here, and no much larger clone lies one base off it. Systemically healthy Caucasian individuals from Russia, 35 to 50 in total and aged roughly 6 to 100 years, were included as donors. Each donor gave ten milliliters of peripheral blood, collected into EDTA-treated Vacutainer tubes. PBMCs were isolated by Ficoll-Paque density-gradient centrifugation, with at least 7 million obtained per sample. Total RNA was extracted from PBMCs with Trizol reagent, with at least 5.5 micrograms obtained per sample. For every donor, an aliquot of PBMCs went through flow cytometry to measure the percentages of naive CD45RAhigh/CD27high T cells. From the cysteine through the phenylalanine, the CDR3 covers 16 amino acids. CDR3 DNA only is kept here, 48 bases in frame from base 1. Trimming costs V 1 base and J 1 base, and their ends lie 13 bases apart. CDR1 and CDR2 were assigned from the germline V gene as KGHSH and LQKENI.

Libraries were made using 5' RACE. TCRdb records Illumina HiSeq 2500 as the sequencer. The second PCR ran for roughly 6 to 11 cycles and used a J-beta primer mix along with a sample-barcoded 5' primer. A template-switch 5' adaptor carrying 12 random nucleotides introduced a unique molecular identifier onto each TCR beta cDNA molecule. At least 3 million CDR3-containing paired-end reads were obtained from each sample. All of the RNA was converted into first-strand cDNA using the Mint cDNA synthesis kit, with a TRBC-specific oligonucleotide serving as the primer. Following uracil-DNA glycosylase treatment, all cDNA underwent a first 18-cycle PCR with the universal primers M1SS and BC2_uni_R. The study's processing was this. Normalization of each sample was performed by random selection of 1 million high-quality reads, each carrying a distinct molecular identifier. Instead of being binned into consensus sequences, reads with shared molecular identifiers were discarded. MiTCR, set to a Q25 quality threshold and the strictest error-elimination algorithm, was used for CDR3 identification, clonotype clustering and error correction. A nonparametric unseen species model with Euler transformation was used to estimate lower-bound total TCR beta diversity. Clones were called with MiXCR by TCRdb after fastp trimmed the public reads at Q25, and only in-frame beta chains were retained. Rows with a matching CDR3 protein are joined into one entry that keeps the most common DNA and genes. TCRdb's processing, not the study's, gives the V and J calls here. The sample table lists 1.5 million to 2 million distinct CDR3 sequences, about 35% of them with a count of one. Around 11% of the sample belongs to the ten largest clones.

The specimen was blood. The TCR originated in a woman aged 25 to 39 in good health. This chain joins TRBV18 to TRBJ2-5, with the D gene tentatively TRBD1 or TRBD2, based on 5 matching bases in each. This receptor has the CDR3 CASSPQKAGTQETQYF. The DNA sequence reads TGTGCCAGCTCACCACAAAAGGCAGGGACCCAAGAGACCCAGTACTTC. The CDR3 plus the reference TRBV18 and TRBJ2-5 genes for the other parts give the full variable domain: NAGVMQNPRHLVRRRGQEARLRCSPMKGHSHVYWYRQLPEEGLKFMVYLQKENIIDESGMPKERFSAEFPKEGPSILRIQQVVRGDSAAYFCASSPQKAGTQETQYFGPGTRLLVL.